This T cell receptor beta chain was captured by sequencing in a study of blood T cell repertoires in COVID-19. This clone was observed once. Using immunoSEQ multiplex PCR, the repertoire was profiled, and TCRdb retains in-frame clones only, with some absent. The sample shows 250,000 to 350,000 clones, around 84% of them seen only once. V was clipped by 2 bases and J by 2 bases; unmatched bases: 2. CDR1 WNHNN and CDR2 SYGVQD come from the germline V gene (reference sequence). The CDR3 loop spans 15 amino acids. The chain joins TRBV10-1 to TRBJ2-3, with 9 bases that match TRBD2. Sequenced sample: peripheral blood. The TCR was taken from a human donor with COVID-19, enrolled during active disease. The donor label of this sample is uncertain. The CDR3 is CASSEASGVTDTQYF. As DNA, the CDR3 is TGCGCCAGCAGTGAGGCTAGCGGGGTCACAGATACGCAGTATTTT.